The 25 T cell receptor beta chains given below trace back to one sample, sequenced in a study of T-cell memory formation after mild COVID-19. Each CDR3 protein is one row after TCRdb ran MiXCR on the 5' RACE reads. The sample yields 450,000 to 650,000 distinct CDR3 sequences, about 20% seen once. Material: PBMCs or a T cell subset sorted from them (not recorded which). The receptor source for this set is an adult woman who had mild COVID-19 (a few samples of this study predate the infection). Cell type and time point are not known.

This clonotype occurred a few times. This chain uses TRBV6-5 with TRBJ2-1; no clear D. The germline CDR1 and CDR2 sequences are MNHEY and SVGAGI. This CDR3 spans 13 amino acids. Trimming cost V 5 bases and J 8 bases, with 13 bases left between them. The CDR3 sequence: CASSTGIWDEQFF. As DNA, the CDR3 is TGTGCCAGCAGTACCGGAATTTGGGATGAGCAGTTCTTC.

This clonotype was counted between two and nine times. The chain combines TRBV29-1 with TRBJ2-7; 7 nucleotides agree with TRBD1. Looked up from germline, CDR1 is SQVTM and CDR2 is ANQGSEA. The CDR3 spans 15 residues. V was pared by 1 base and J by 3 bases, with 9 bases of the junction left unmatched. The CDR3, as DNA: TGCAGCGTTGAAGCCGGGGACAGCCAAAACTACGAGCAGTACTTC. Translating it yields CSVEAGDSQNYEQYF.

The J gene is TRBJ2-5, the V gene TRBV7-9; perhaps D is TRBD1 or TRBD2 (6 bases each). Per the germline V gene, CDR1 is SEHNR and CDR2 is FQNEAQ (reference sequence). This CDR3 region has 16 residues. V gave up 5 bases and J gave up 2 bases, with 18 bases separating them. CDR3 DNA sequence: TGTGCCAGCAGCCCTACGCCCGGGGGCTCACAAGAGACCCAGTACTTC. Its protein is CASSPTPGGSQETQYF. The complete variable domain, with remaining parts taken from reference TRBV7-9 and TRBJ2-5, reads DTGVSQNPRHKITKRGQNVTFRCDPISEHNRLYWYRQTLGQGPEFLTYFQNEAQLEKSRLLSDRFSAERPKGSFSTLEIQRTEQGDSAMYLCASSPTPGGSQETQYFGPGTRLLVL.

This chain links TRBV15 with TRBJ2-1; perhaps TRBD2 as D (5 bases). Germline lookup yields CDR1 LNHNV and CDR2 YYDKDF (reference sequence). This CDR3 has 14 residues. V lost 5 bases to trimming and J lost 7 bases, with 15 bases between them. The CDR3, as DNA: TGTGCCACCAGCGTCGACTCCAGCGGAAATGAGCAGTTCTTC. This encodes CATSVDSSGNEQFF.

This chain uses TRBV6-1 with TRBJ1-2; no definite D call. This CDR3 is built from 15 residues. Germline CDR1 reads MNHNS; CDR2 reads SASEGT. Between the trimmed V and J ends, which lost 5 bases and 3 bases, there was a span of 16 bases. Here the CDR3 DNA reads TGTGCCAGCAGTCTCTTAACCGGGTCTGACTATGGCTACACCTTC. It yields the protein CASSLLTGSDYGYTF.

As concerns this clonotype: A single base separates this from a much larger clone, so it may be a read error. This chain uses TRBV6-1 with TRBJ2-3, with TRBD1 matching over 8 bases. The CDR3 covers 14 residues. Losses at the gene ends were 5 bases for V and 1 base for J; bases not matched to a gene: 2. Per the germline V gene, CDR1 is MNHNS and CDR2 is SASEGT. CDR3 sequence: CASSMTGGTDTQYF. The CDR3 DNA reads TGTGCCAGCAGTATGACAGGGGGCACAGATACGCAGTATTTT.

The chain links TRBV25-1 to TRBJ1-4; tentative D call: TRBD1 (5 bases). Germline CDR1 is MGHDK and CDR2 is SYGVNS. This CDR3 contains 14 residues. Trimming stripped 6 bases from V and 0 bases from J, with 8 bases between. CDR3 DNA: TGTGCCAGCAGCCAGGGAACAACTAATGAAAAACTGTTTTTT. Its protein product is CASSQGTTNEKLFF.

The chain joins TRBV18 to TRBJ1-1; TRBD1 agrees at 7 bases. Trimming cost V 3 bases and J 1 base; bases outside gene matches: 8. This CDR3 is 16 amino acids long. CDR1 and CDR2 (germline): KGHSH, LQKENI. The chain's CDR3 is CASSPSSTGTNTEAFF. The CDR3 DNA follows: TGTGCCAGCTCACCCTCCTCGACAGGGACGAACACTGAAGCTTTCTTT.

This clonotype was seen a few times. The chain links TRBV2 to TRBJ2-7, with a weak D call TRBD1 (6 bases). The CDR3 has 14 amino acids. Trimming removed 7 bases at V and 2 bases at J, with 15 bases between. Germline assignment: CDR1 SNHLY and CDR2 FYNNEI. CDR3 in amino acids: CASTIDRNPYEQYF. The DNA of the CDR3 is TGTGCCAGCACTATCGACAGGAACCCCTACGAGCAGTACTTC.

This sequence joins TRBV4-2 and TRBJ1-1, with D tentatively TRBD1 (5 bases). The CDR3 has 14 residues. CDR1 and CDR2 (germline): LGHNA, YNFKEQ. V lost 1 base, J lost 4 bases, and 10 bases lay in between. The CDR3 DNA reads as TGTGCCAGCAGCCAAGCTTCGGGGACCACTGAAGCTTTCTTT. Translation: CASSQASGTTEAFF.

This clonotype was observed a few times. This chain links TRBV28 with TRBJ1-6, with 7 nucleotides matching TRBD1. The germline V gene encodes CDR1 MDHEN and CDR2 SYDVKM. The CDR3 is made up of 15 amino acids. The junction had 9 bases not matched to a gene; V was cut back by 3 bases and J by 10 bases. CDR3 region: CASSLIDRDGSPLHF. The CDR3 DNA reads TGTGCCAGCAGTTTGATTGACAGGGATGGATCACCCCTCCACTTT.

This clonotype was picked up a small number of times. The rearrangement links TRBV9 to TRBJ2-2; 14 bases are a match to TRBD2. Germline CDR1 reads SGDLS; CDR2 reads YYNGEE. The CDR3 is made up of 16 amino acids. J was trimmed by 6 bases and V by 4 bases; bases with no gene match: 5. CDR3 bases: TGTGCCAGCAGCCCTCGACTAGCGGGGGGGCCCGGGGAGCTGTTTTTT. The encoded protein is CASSPRLAGGPGELFF.

The chain recombines TRBV18 with TRBJ1-1, with no clear D. Trimming removed 1 base at V and 7 bases at J, with 7 bases between. CDR1 is KGHSH and CDR2 is LQKENI in the germline V gene. The CDR3 runs 12 residues. Here the CDR3 reads CASSPQTVEAFF. CDR3 bases: TGTGCCAGCTCACCACAGACCGTTGAAGCTTTCTTT.

A few counts support this clonotype. J is TRBJ2-7 and V is TRBV2, with D unresolved. V lost 5 bases to trimming and J lost 3 bases, with 11 bases between them. The CDR3 contains 13 residues. CDR1 is SNHLY and CDR2 is FYNNEI in the germline V gene. In DNA form, the CDR3 reads TGTGCCAGCAGTCCCTGGGCCATCTACGAGCAGTACTTC. This codes for CASSPWAIYEQYF.

In its sample, this clonotype was seen a few times. This chain connects TRBV20-1 to TRBJ1-3; no clear D. Trimming cost V 6 bases and J 0 bases, with 12 bases left between them. This CDR3 has 14 amino acids. In germline, CDR1 is DFQATT, CDR2 SNEGSKA (reference sequence). CDR3 amino acids: CSAPDGSSGNTIYF. For the CDR3, the DNA is TGCAGTGCACCGGACGGGAGCTCTGGAAACACCATATATTTT.

This clonotype was counted only a few times. This sequence joins TRBV9 and TRBJ2-2; D not resolved. Trimming stripped 3 bases from V and 6 bases from J, with 9 bases between. Germline values: CDR1 SGDLS, CDR2 YYNGEE. This CDR3 is 13 amino acids long. The CDR3 sequence is CASSAEAPGELFF. The DNA for the CDR3 is TGTGCCAGCAGCGCAGAAGCTCCCGGGGAGCTGTTTTTT.

CDR3 region: CASSATGSGNTIYF. The CDR3 bases are TGTGCCAGCAGCGCGACAGGCTCTGGAAACACCATATATTTT. The chain employs TRBV6-6 and TRBJ1-3, with D possibly matching TRBD1 (6 bases). Germline CDR1 and CDR2: MNHNY and SVGAGI (reference sequence). V was cut by 6 bases and J by 0 bases, with 9 bases left in between. CDR3 length: 14 residues.

This clonotype was seen more than once but under ten times. The CDR3 spells CASSIQGAYTEAFF. As DNA, the CDR3 is TGTGCCAGCAGCATCCAGGGAGCCTACACTGAAGCTTTCTTT. The chain uses TRBV27 and TRBJ1-1, with D possibly being TRBD1 (5 bases). The germline CDR1 and CDR2 sequences are MNHEY and SMNVEV (reference sequence). V lost 6 bases and J 3 bases, leaving 14 bases between the germline ends. This CDR3 is built from 14 residues.

V is TRBV7-2 and J is TRBJ2-7; 7 positions match TRBD2. Germline CDR1 is SGHTA and CDR2 is FQGNSA. The CDR3 loop spans 13 amino acids. J lost 4 bases, V lost 4 bases, and 4 bases had no gene match. The CDR3: CASSWGGEYEQYF. The DNA for the CDR3 is TGTGCCAGCAGCTGGGGGGGGGAGTACGAGCAGTACTTC.

This rearrangement joins TRBV10-3 to TRBJ1-1; weak D call: TRBD1 (5 bases). The length of the CDR3 is 14 residues. Trimming removed 6 bases at V and 2 bases at J, with 13 bases between. From germline, CDR1 is ENHRY and CDR2 SYGVKD. In nucleotides, the CDR3 is TGTGCCATCAGCTTCGACAGCGGAAACACTGAAGCTTTCTTT. Protein: CAISFDSGNTEAFF.

There are many counts of this clonotype. The rearrangement links TRBV6-5 to TRBJ2-3; no clear D gene. The CDR3 runs to 13 residues. Deletions cut 2 bases from V and 4 bases from J, with 7 bases between. Germline CDR1 and CDR2: MNHEY and SVGAGI. This chain's CDR3 is CASSYGSADTQYF. The DNA for the CDR3 is TGTGCCAGCAGTTACGGGTCGGCAGATACGCAGTATTTT.

The sample holds a few counts of this clonotype. This chain uses TRBV3-1 with TRBJ2-1, with 10 positions matching TRBD2. CDR1 LGHDT and CDR2 YNNKEL come from the germline V gene (reference sequence). The J segment lost 7 bases and the V segment lost 1 base, leaving 7 bases of the junction unmatched. CDR3 length equals 16 residues. Written as DNA, the CDR3 is TGTGCCAGCAGCCAAGCGGCTAGCGGGGGTTTAAATGAGCAGTTCTTC. Translated, it gives CASSQAASGGLNEQFF.

This clonotype was detected only a few times. The rearrangement links TRBV4-1 to TRBJ2-1; D remains unclear. This CDR3 comprises 16 residues. V gave up 3 bases and J gave up 4 bases, with 16 bases separating them. Germline CDR1 MGHRA, CDR2 YSYEKL. The CDR3 bases are TGCGCCAGCAGCCACGTTACCCAATCTTCTTACAATGAGCAGTTCTTC. Residues: CASSHVTQSSYNEQFF.

This clonotype was detected only a few times. The gene calls are TRBV5-6 and TRBJ2-1; tentative D call: TRBD2 (6 bases). CDR1 SGHDT and CDR2 YYEEEE come from the germline V gene. Trimming cost V 1 base and J 0 bases, with 11 bases left between them. The CDR3 is 16 amino acids. In DNA form, the CDR3 reads TGTGCCAGCAGCTTGATAGCGGTAAGCTCCTACAATGAGCAGTTCTTC. The encoded protein is CASSLIAVSSYNEQFF.

The chain uses TRBV20-1 and TRBJ2-2; 10 positions match TRBD2. CDR3 length: 16 residues. From germline, CDR1 is DFQATT and CDR2 SNEGSKA (reference sequence). V was clipped by 2 bases and J by 1 base; unmatched bases: 4. CDR3 bases: TGCAGTGCTAGACGTAGCGGGGGGCGGAACACCGGGGAGCTGTTTTTT. Encoded protein: CSARRSGGRNTGELFF.